The clone carrying this T cell receptor beta chain has only one observation. The repertoire was sequenced with immunoSEQ multiplex PCR; TCRdb's copy has only in-frame clones and lacks some. The sample holds roughly 100,000 clones, approximately 78% seen once. The sample is drawn from a study of PD-1 blockade in classical Hodgkin lymphoma. As for time point: cycle 4 day 1 (C4D1), after 5 to 7 weeks of nivolumab. Exposure to brentuximab vedotin varied, and each patient had relapsed following autologous stem cell transplantation. The junction had 6 bases not matched to a gene; V was cut back by 6 bases and J by 3 bases. The CDR3 runs to 14 residues. Germline V gives CDR1 MNHEY, CDR2 SVGAGI.

Source: peripheral blood mononuclear cells (PBMCs), taken before the fourth cycle of nivolumab. This TCR was recovered from a human donor with classical Hodgkin lymphoma. This chain links TRBV6-5 with TRBJ2-7, with 9 nucleotides matching TRBD1. CDR3 loop: CASSSGTGYYEQYF. The CDR3, as DNA: TGTGCCAGCAGCTCCGGGACAGGGTACTACGAGCAGTACTTC.